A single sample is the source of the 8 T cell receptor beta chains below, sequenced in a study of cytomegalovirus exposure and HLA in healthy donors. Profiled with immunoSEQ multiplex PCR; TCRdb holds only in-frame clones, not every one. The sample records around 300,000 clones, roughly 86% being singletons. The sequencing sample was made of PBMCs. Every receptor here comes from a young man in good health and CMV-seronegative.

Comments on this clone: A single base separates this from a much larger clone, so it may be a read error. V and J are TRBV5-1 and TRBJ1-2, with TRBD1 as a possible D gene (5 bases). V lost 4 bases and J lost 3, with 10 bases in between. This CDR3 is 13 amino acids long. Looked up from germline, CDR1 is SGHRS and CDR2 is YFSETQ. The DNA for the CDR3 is TGCGCCAGCAGCCCAACAGGAGACTATGGCTACACCTTC. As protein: CASSPTGDYGYTF.

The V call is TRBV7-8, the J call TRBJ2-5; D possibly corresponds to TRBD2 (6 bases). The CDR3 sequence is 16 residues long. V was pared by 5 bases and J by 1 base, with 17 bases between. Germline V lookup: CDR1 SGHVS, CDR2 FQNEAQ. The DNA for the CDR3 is TGTGCCAGCAGCCCGCATCAGGGACTGTCCCAAGAGACCCAGTACTTC. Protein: CASSPHQGLSQETQYF.

DNA for the CDR3: TGTGCCAGCAGATTGGACAGGGAATTTCAGCCCCAGCATTTT. This encodes CASRLDREFQPQHF. The rearrangement uses TRBV2 and TRBJ1-5, with 8 bases identical to TRBD1. Trimming took 6 bases from V and 6 from J; bases not matched to a gene: 7. Germline V lookup: CDR1 SNHLY, CDR2 FYNNEI. The CDR3 contains 14 residues.

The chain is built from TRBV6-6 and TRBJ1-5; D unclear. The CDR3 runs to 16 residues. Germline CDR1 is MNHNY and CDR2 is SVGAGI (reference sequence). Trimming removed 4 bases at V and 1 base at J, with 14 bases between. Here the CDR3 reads CASSFSGELSNQPQHF. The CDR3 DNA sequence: TGTGCCAGCAGTTTTTCCGGGGAGTTGAGCAATCAGCCCCAGCATTTT.

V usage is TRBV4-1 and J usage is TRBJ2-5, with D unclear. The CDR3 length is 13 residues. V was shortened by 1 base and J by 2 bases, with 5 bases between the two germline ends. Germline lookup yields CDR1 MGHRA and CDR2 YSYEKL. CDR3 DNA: TGCGCCAGCAGCCAAGGCAGGCAAGAGACCCAGTACTTC. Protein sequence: CASSQGRQETQYF.

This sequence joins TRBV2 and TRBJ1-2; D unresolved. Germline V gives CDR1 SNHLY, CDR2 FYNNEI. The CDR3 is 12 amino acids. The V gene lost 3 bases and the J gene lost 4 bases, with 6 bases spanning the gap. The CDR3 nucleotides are TGTGCCAGCAGTGAGACTATCTATGGCTACACCTTC. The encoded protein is CASSETIYGYTF.

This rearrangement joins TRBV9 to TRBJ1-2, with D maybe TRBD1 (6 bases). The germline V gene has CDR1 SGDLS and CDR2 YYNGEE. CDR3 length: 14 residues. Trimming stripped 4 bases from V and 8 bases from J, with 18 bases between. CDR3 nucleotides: TGTGCCAGCAGCTCCCTGGGGGGGCATAACGGCTACACCTTC. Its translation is CASSSLGGHNGYTF.

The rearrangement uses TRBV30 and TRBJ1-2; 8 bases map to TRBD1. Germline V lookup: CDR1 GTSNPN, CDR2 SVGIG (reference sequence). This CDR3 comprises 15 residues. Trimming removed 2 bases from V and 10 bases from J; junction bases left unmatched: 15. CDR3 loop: CAWSFGQGGLGDYTF. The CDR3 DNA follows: TGTGCCTGGAGTTTTGGACAGGGAGGATTAGGCGACTACACCTTC. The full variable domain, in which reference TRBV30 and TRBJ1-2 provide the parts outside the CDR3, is SQTIHQWPATLVQPVGSPLSLECTVEGTSNPNLYWYRQAAGRGLQLLFYSVGIGQISSEVPQNLSASRPQDRQFILSSKKLLLSDSGFYLCAWSFGQGGLGDYTFGSGTRLTVV.